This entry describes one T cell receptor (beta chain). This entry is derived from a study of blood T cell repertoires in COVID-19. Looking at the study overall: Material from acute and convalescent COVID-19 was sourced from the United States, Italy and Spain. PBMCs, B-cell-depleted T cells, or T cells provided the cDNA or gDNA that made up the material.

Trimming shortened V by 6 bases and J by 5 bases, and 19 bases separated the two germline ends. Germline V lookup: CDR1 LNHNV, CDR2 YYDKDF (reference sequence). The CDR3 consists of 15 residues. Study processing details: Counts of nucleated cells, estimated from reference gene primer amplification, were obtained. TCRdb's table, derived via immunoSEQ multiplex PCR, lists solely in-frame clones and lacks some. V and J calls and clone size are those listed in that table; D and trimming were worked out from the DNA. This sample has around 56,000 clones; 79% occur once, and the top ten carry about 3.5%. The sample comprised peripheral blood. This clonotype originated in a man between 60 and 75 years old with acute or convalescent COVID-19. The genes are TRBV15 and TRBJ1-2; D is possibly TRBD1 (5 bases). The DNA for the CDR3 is TGTGCCACCAGAGGGTCAGGGAAGACCGGGTATGGCTACACCTTC. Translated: CATRGSGKTGYGYTF.